This T cell receptor beta chain was retrieved from a study of shared clonotypes between healthy human individuals. Study in general: Each donor's CD8 memory used one plate, CD8 naive two, each CD4 subset three.

The method was immunoSEQ multiplex PCR; TCRdb's version includes in-frame clones alone and lacks a portion of them. This table has more than 1.2 million clones, approximately 98.5% appearing once. Memory CD4+ cells were the fraction left after CD45RA+ naive selection. Trimming cost V 5 bases and J 5 bases; bases outside gene matches: 5. Germline V gene lookup returns CDR1 MNHEY and CDR2 SMNVEV (reference sequence). This CDR3 has 13 residues. Concerning this clone: Its antigen remains unidentified.

General study findings and limits: As a rule, naive subsets had a larger estimated richness than memory subsets. Non-shared clonotypes displayed generation probabilities falling below those of clonotypes present in all four donors.

V is TRBV27 and J is TRBJ1-1; 7 positions agree with TRBD1. The sequenced material came from naive CD4+ T cells sorted from blood. As for subset: CD45RA+ positively selected. The clonotype comes from a man aged 25 to 40 in good health. The CDR3, as DNA: TGTGCCAGCAGTGCGACAGGGCGGACTGAAGCTTTCTTT. This translates into CASSATGRTEAFF.